This TCR beta chain was profiled in a study of blood T cells in healthy people across ages. Study results and limitations: Greater diversity and more naive CD4+ cells were seen in long-lived donors than in aged donors. Naive T cell percentage strongly correlated with TCR beta diversity.

The use of a sample-barcoded 5' primer and a J-beta primer mix characterized a second PCR of about 7 to 12 cycles. Using its own MiXCR run on the 5' RACE reads, TCRdb lists one record per CDR3 protein. This sample has over 600,000 distinct CDR3 sequences, with about 45% found just once. With regard to this clonotype: The antigen is undetermined.

The sample, 9 to 10 milliliters of peripheral blood, was drawn from each donor. This CDR3 spans 18 amino acids. Germline V lookup: CDR1 SEHNR, CDR2 FQNEAQ (reference sequence). V lost 5 bases to trimming and J lost 0 bases; unmatched junction nucleotides: 12. The material sequenced was blood. The clonotype was recovered from a man older than 75 in good health. The chain is built from TRBV7-9 and TRBJ2-3; 9 bases align to TRBD2. This CDR3 reads CASSRRVAGDWSTDTQYF. CDR3 coding DNA: TGTGCCAGCAGCAGAAGAGTAGCGGGAGACTGGAGCACAGATACGCAGTATTTT.